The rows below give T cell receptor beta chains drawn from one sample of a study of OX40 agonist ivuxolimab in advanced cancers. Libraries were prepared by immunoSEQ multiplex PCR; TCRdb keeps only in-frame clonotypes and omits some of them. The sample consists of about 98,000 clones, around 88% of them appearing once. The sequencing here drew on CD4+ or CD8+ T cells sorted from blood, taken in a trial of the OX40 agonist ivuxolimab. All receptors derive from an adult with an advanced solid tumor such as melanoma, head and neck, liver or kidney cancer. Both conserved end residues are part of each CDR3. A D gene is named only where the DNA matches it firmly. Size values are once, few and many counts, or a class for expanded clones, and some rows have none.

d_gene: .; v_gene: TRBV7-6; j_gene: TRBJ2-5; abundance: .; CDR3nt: TGTGCCAGCAGCCAAGGGTCAATGAATACGGGAGAGACCCAGTACTTC; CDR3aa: CASSQGSMNTGETQYF
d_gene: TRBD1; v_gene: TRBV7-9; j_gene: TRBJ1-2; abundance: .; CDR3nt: TGTGCCAGCAGCGGACAGGGTCTTCTCTATGGCTACACCTTC; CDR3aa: CASSGQGLLYGYTF
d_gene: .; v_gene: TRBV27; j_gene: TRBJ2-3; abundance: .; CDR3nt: TGTGCCAGCTGGGGGAGCACAGATACGCAGTATTTT; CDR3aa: CASWGSTDTQYF
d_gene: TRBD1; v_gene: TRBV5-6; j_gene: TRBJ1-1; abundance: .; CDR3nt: TGTGCCAGCAGCCCCGGGACAGGGGTTAGAAGGAACACTGAAGCTTTCTTT; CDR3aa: CASSPGTGVRRNTEAFF
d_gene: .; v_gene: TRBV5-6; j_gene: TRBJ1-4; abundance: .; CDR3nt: TGTGCCAGCAGCTCGACAGGACTTGGGGAAAAACTGTTTTTT; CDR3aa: CASSSTGLGEKLFF
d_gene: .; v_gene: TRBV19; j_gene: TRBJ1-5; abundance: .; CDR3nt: TGTGCCAGTAGCTTTGGATCCAACGATCAGCCCCAGCATTTT; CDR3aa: CASSFGSNDQPQHF
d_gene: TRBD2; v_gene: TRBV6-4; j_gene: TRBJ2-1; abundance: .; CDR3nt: TGTGCCAGCAGGGTACTAGCGGGGGGGCCCGGTGAGCAGTTCTTC; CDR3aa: CASRVLAGGPGEQFF
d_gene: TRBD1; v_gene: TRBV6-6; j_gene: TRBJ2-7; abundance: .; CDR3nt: TGTGCCAGCAGCCCCGACAGGGCCTACGAGCAGTACTTC; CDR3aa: CASSPDRAYEQYF
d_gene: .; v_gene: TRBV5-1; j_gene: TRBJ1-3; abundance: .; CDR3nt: TGCGCCAGCAGCTTGGGTGACTCTGGAAACACCATATATTTT; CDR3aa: CASSLGDSGNTIYF
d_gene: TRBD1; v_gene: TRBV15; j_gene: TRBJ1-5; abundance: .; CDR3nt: TGTGCCACCAGCAGAGCCCACAGGGGAGGAAATCAGCCCCAGCATTTT; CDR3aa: CATSRAHRGGNQPQHF
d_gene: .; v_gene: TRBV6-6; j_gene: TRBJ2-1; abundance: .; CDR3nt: TGTGCCAGCAGTTACCCCGGGGCTTCGTCTGAGCAGTTCTTC; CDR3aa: CASSYPGASSEQFF
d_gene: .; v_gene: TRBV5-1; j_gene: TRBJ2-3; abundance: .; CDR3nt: TGCGCCAGCAGCTTGGGCGCAGGGTATCAAGATACGCAGTATTTT; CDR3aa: CASSLGAGYQDTQYF
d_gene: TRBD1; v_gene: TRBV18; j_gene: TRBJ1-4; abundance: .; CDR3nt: TGTGCCAGCTCACCGGGGACAGCCTTTGCAACTAATGAAAAACTGTTTTTT; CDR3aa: CASSPGTAFATNEKLFF
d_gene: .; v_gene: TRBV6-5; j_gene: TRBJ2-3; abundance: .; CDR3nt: TGTGCCAGCAGTTACTCGAACGGGGCCGAGGCGCAGTATTTT; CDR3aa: CASSYSNGAEAQYF
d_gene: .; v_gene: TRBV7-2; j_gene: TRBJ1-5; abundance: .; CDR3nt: TGTGCCAGCAGCCTCTTTGGGCCCCAGCATTTT; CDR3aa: CASSLFGPQHF
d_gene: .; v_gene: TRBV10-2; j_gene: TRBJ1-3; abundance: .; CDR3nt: TGCGCCAGCAGTGAGTCGAATCGGGGTGCAAACACCATATATTTT; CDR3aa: CASSESNRGANTIYF
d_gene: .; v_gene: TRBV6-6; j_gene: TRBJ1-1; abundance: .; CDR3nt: TGTGCCAGCAGTCTCGCACAGGGCGGTGAAGCTTTCTTT; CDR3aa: CASSLAQGGEAFF
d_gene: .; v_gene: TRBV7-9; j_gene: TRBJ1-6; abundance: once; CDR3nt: TGTGCCAGCAGCTCCCCGGCCCAGGGTGCTGGCCTCCACTTT; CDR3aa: CASSSPAQGAGLHF
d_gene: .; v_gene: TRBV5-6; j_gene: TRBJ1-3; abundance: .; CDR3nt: TGTGCCAGCAGCCGCGCCCTGGGGAGGTCTGTAAACACCATATATTTT; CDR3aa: CASSRALGRSVNTIYF
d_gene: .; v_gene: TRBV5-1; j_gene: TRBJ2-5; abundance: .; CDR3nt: TGCGCCAGCAGCTTTCATTTGGAGACCCAGTACTTC; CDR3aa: CASSFHLETQYF
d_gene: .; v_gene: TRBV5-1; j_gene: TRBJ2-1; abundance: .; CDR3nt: TGCGCCAGCAGCTTGGGAGGGGCCCCCGTGGGTGAGCAGTTCTTC; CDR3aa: CASSLGGAPVGEQFF
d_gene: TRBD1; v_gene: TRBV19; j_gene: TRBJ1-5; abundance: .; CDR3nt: TGTGCCAGTAGTTATGGGACAGGGTGGCAGCCCCAGCATTTT; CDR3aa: CASSYGTGWQPQHF